This TCR beta chain was captured by sequencing in a study of cytomegalovirus exposure and HLA in healthy donors. PCR amplification relied on 60 Vbeta primers (plus 13 Jbeta primers). The repertoire was sequenced with immunoSEQ multiplex PCR; TCRdb's copy has only in-frame clones and lacks some. In the table there are about 110,000 clones, roughly 70% of which are singletons. Germline assignment: CDR1 SGHTA and CDR2 FQGNSA. The CDR3 sequence is 13 residues long. Trimming took off 7 bases at V and 6 bases at J, with 12 bases between the two ends. The chain joins TRBV7-2 to TRBJ1-4; D ambiguous. Sequencing input: PBMCs. The TCR originated in a man aged 35-49 years in good health and CMV-seronegative. As DNA, the CDR3 is TGTGCCAGCACCCGAGGCACTTATGAAAAACTGTTTTTT. Protein sequence: CASTRGTYEKLFF.